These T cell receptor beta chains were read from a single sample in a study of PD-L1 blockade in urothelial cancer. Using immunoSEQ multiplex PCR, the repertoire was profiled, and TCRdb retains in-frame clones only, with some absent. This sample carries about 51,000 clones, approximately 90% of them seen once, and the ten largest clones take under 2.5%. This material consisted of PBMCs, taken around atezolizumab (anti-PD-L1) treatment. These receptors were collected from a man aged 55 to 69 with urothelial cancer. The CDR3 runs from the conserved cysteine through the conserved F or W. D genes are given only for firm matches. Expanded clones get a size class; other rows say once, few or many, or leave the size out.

cdr3_aa: CASSLGASGQINEQFF
cdr3_nt: TGCGCCAGCAGCTTGGGGGCTAGCGGACAGATCAATGAGCAGTTCTTC
cdr3_length: 16
d_call: .
j_call: TRBJ2-1
v_call: TRBV5-1
clone_size: once

cdr3_aa: CASSFSAGELFF
cdr3_nt: TGTGCCAGCAGTTTTAGTGCCGGGGAGCTGTTTTTT
cdr3_length: 12
d_call: .
j_call: TRBJ2-2
v_call: TRBV27
clone_size: .

cdr3_aa: CASSPGGRAYEQYF
cdr3_nt: TGTGCCAGCTCACCGGGCGGGAGGGCGTACGAGCAGTACTTC
cdr3_length: 14
d_call: TRBD2
j_call: TRBJ2-7
v_call: TRBV18
clone_size: .

cdr3_aa: CASSEFGTGGNQPQHF
cdr3_nt: TGTGCCAGCAGTGAATTTGGAACAGGGGGCAATCAGCCCCAGCATTTT
cdr3_length: 16
d_call: TRBD1
j_call: TRBJ1-5
v_call: TRBV2
clone_size: .

cdr3_aa: CASSSGGVDTQYF
cdr3_nt: TGCGCCAGCAGCTCCGGGGGTGTAGATACGCAGTATTTT
cdr3_length: 13
d_call: .
j_call: TRBJ2-3
v_call: TRBV10-1
clone_size: .

cdr3_aa: CASSSGTSGLTDTQYF
cdr3_nt: TGTGCCAGCAGCTCAGGGACTAGCGGCCTCACAGATACGCAGTATTTT
cdr3_length: 16
d_call: TRBD2
j_call: TRBJ2-3
v_call: TRBV7-3
clone_size: .

cdr3_aa: CASSPRQGAFYNSPLHF
cdr3_nt: TGTGCCAGCAGCCCCAGACAGGGGGCCTTCTATAATTCACCCCTCCACTTT
cdr3_length: 17
d_call: TRBD1
j_call: TRBJ1-6
v_call: TRBV5-5
clone_size: .

cdr3_aa: CASSDGTADNYGYTF
cdr3_nt: TGTGCCAGTAGTGATGGGACAGCCGATAACTATGGCTACACCTTC
cdr3_length: 15
d_call: TRBD1
j_call: TRBJ1-2
v_call: TRBV19
clone_size: .

cdr3_aa: CASSRGTSGQETQYF
cdr3_nt: TGCGCCAGCAGCAGGGGGACTAGCGGCCAAGAGACCCAGTACTTC
cdr3_length: 15
d_call: TRBD2
j_call: TRBJ2-5
v_call: TRBV5-1
clone_size: .

cdr3_aa: CATSRDGLAGSSSGANVLTF
cdr3_nt: TGTGCCACCAGCAGAGATGGGCTAGCGGGATCTAGCTCTGGGGCCAACGTCCTGACTTTC
cdr3_length: 20
d_call: TRBD2
j_call: TRBJ2-6
v_call: TRBV15
clone_size: .

cdr3_aa: CASSQGSGGFTEAFF
cdr3_nt: TGTGCCAGCAGCCAAGGGTCAGGGGGCTTCACTGAAGCTTTCTTT
cdr3_length: 15
d_call: TRBD1
j_call: TRBJ1-1
v_call: TRBV4-2
clone_size: .

cdr3_aa: CASSLEGRGGSGYTF
cdr3_nt: TGCGCCAGCAGCTTGGAGGGTCGTGGAGGGTCGGGCTACACCTTC
cdr3_length: 15
d_call: .
j_call: TRBJ1-2
v_call: TRBV5-1
clone_size: .

cdr3_aa: CASSELAGGADTQYF
cdr3_nt: TGTGCCAGTAGCGAACTAGCGGGAGGTGCAGATACGCAGTATTTT
cdr3_length: 15
d_call: TRBD2
j_call: TRBJ2-3
v_call: TRBV19
clone_size: .

cdr3_aa: CASSQDPGSSRRVYNEQFF
cdr3_nt: TGCGCCAGCAGCCAAGATCCGGGTTCTTCTAGGCGGGTTTACAATGAGCAGTTCTTC
cdr3_length: 19
d_call: .
j_call: TRBJ2-1
v_call: TRBV4-1
clone_size: .

cdr3_aa: CASSGGQGASGANVLTF
cdr3_nt: TGTGCCAGCAGCGGGGGGCAGGGGGCATCTGGGGCCAACGTCCTGACTTTC
cdr3_length: 17
d_call: TRBD1
j_call: TRBJ2-6
v_call: TRBV7-9
clone_size: .

cdr3_aa: CASSLVRGGREEQYF
cdr3_nt: TGTGCCAGCAGCTTGGTGCGGGGGGGCCGGGAAGAGCAGTACTTC
cdr3_length: 15
d_call: TRBD2
j_call: TRBJ2-7
v_call: TRBV5-4
clone_size: .

cdr3_aa: CASSDRRRNTEAFF
cdr3_nt: TGTGCCAGCAGTGACCGGAGGAGGAACACTGAAGCTTTCTTT
cdr3_length: 14
d_call: .
j_call: TRBJ1-1
v_call: TRBV2
clone_size: few

cdr3_aa: CAWSVPGGTNEKLFF
cdr3_nt: TGTGCCTGGAGTGTACCCGGGGGAACTAATGAAAAACTGTTTTTT
cdr3_length: 15
d_call: .
j_call: TRBJ1-4
v_call: TRBV30
clone_size: .

cdr3_aa: CASSLEGTGGGGETQYF
cdr3_nt: TGTGCCAGCAGCTTAGAAGGGACAGGGGGCGGTGGAGAGACCCAGTACTTC
cdr3_length: 17
d_call: TRBD1
j_call: TRBJ2-5
v_call: TRBV7-2
clone_size: .

cdr3_aa: CASSPPEGARFGEKLFF
cdr3_nt: TGCGCCAGCAGCCCCCCGGAGGGGGCGAGGTTTGGGGAAAAACTGTTTTTT
cdr3_length: 17
d_call: TRBD1
j_call: TRBJ1-4
v_call: TRBV5-1
clone_size: .

cdr3_aa: CASSLISGSYNEQFF
cdr3_nt: TGTGCCAGCAGCCTCATTAGCGGGAGTTATAATGAGCAGTTCTTC
cdr3_length: 15
d_call: TRBD2
j_call: TRBJ2-1
v_call: TRBV9
clone_size: .

cdr3_aa: CASSVSGLDRESPLHF
cdr3_nt: TGTGCCAGCAGTGTCTCAGGACTCGATCGGGAGTCACCCCTCCACTTT
cdr3_length: 16
d_call: .
j_call: TRBJ1-6
v_call: TRBV6-1
clone_size: few

cdr3_aa: CASSYPTGGYEKLFF
cdr3_nt: TGTGCCAGCAGTTACCCGACAGGGGGGTATGAAAAACTGTTTTTT
cdr3_length: 15
d_call: TRBD1
j_call: TRBJ1-4
v_call: TRBV6-6
clone_size: .

cdr3_aa: CASSQSLKGQGARSGELFF
cdr3_nt: TGCGCCAGCAGTCAATCCCTCAAAGGGCAGGGGGCGAGGTCCGGGGAGCTGTTTTTT
cdr3_length: 19
d_call: TRBD1
j_call: TRBJ2-2
v_call: TRBV23-1
clone_size: .

cdr3_aa: CASSWTGGNEKLFF
cdr3_nt: TGCGCCAGCAGCTGGACAGGGGGCAATGAAAAACTGTTTTTT
cdr3_length: 14
d_call: TRBD1
j_call: TRBJ1-4
v_call: TRBV5-1
clone_size: .

cdr3_aa: CASTDSPGELFF
cdr3_nt: TGTGCCAGCACGGACAGTCCCGGGGAGCTGTTTTTT
cdr3_length: 12
d_call: .
j_call: TRBJ2-2
v_call: TRBV6-1
clone_size: once

cdr3_aa: CASSSTRGSTDTQYF
cdr3_nt: TGTGCCAGCAGCTCTACTAGGGGGAGCACAGATACGCAGTATTTT
cdr3_length: 15
d_call: .
j_call: TRBJ2-3
v_call: TRBV7-9
clone_size: .

cdr3_aa: CASIRTGANYGYTF
cdr3_nt: TGTGCCAGCATTAGGACAGGGGCTAACTATGGCTACACCTTC
cdr3_length: 14
d_call: TRBD1
j_call: TRBJ1-2
v_call: TRBV2
clone_size: .

cdr3_aa: CSVEDQGARGETQYF
cdr3_nt: TGCAGCGTTGAAGATCAGGGGGCGCGGGGAGAGACCCAGTACTTC
cdr3_length: 15
d_call: TRBD1
j_call: TRBJ2-5
v_call: TRBV29-1
clone_size: .

cdr3_aa: CASSRTDVNTEAFF
cdr3_nt: TGTGCCAGCAGTCGGACAGACGTGAACACTGAAGCTTTCTTT
cdr3_length: 14
d_call: .
j_call: TRBJ1-1
v_call: TRBV6-5
clone_size: .

cdr3_aa: CASGTQTGTGGSPLHF
cdr3_nt: TGTGCCAGCGGGACTCAGACCGGGACAGGGGGTTCACCCCTCCACTTT
cdr3_length: 16
d_call: TRBD1
j_call: TRBJ1-6
v_call: TRBV7-9
clone_size: .

cdr3_aa: CASSLGGGQRPYNEQFF
cdr3_nt: TGTGCCAGCAGCTTAGGAGGGGGCCAACGCCCGTACAATGAGCAGTTCTTC
cdr3_length: 17
d_call: TRBD1
j_call: TRBJ2-1
v_call: TRBV7-6
clone_size: .

cdr3_aa: CASSLRQFSGNTIYF
cdr3_nt: TGTGCCAGCAGTTTACGACAGTTCTCTGGAAACACCATATATTTT
cdr3_length: 15
d_call: .
j_call: TRBJ1-3
v_call: TRBV28
clone_size: .

cdr3_aa: CASSLYVAGGHTEAFF
cdr3_nt: TGTGCCAGCAGTTTATATGTCGCAGGGGGCCACACTGAAGCTTTCTTT
cdr3_length: 16
d_call: TRBD1
j_call: TRBJ1-1
v_call: TRBV28
clone_size: .

cdr3_aa: CASSSGTWSSGNTIYF
cdr3_nt: TGTGCCAGCAGTTCCGGGACATGGAGCTCTGGAAACACCATATATTTT
cdr3_length: 16
d_call: .
j_call: TRBJ1-3
v_call: TRBV6-5
clone_size: few

cdr3_aa: CSAQGLLGYTF
cdr3_nt: TGCAGTGCCCAGGGACTTTTGGGCTACACCTTC
cdr3_length: 11
d_call: .
j_call: TRBJ1-2
v_call: TRBV20-1
clone_size: .

cdr3_aa: CASSSREVRNEKLFF
cdr3_nt: TGTGCCAGCAGTTCGAGAGAAGTACGAAATGAAAAACTGTTTTTT
cdr3_length: 15
d_call: .
j_call: TRBJ1-4
v_call: TRBV28
clone_size: few

cdr3_aa: CASSLGQGGDTQYF
cdr3_nt: TGCGCCAGCAGCTTGGGACAGGGAGGAGATACGCAGTATTTT
cdr3_length: 14
d_call: .
j_call: TRBJ2-3
v_call: TRBV5-1
clone_size: .

cdr3_aa: CASRGEADTQYF
cdr3_nt: TGCGCCAGCAGAGGGGAGGCAGATACGCAGTATTTT
cdr3_length: 12
d_call: .
j_call: TRBJ2-3
v_call: TRBV4-1
clone_size: .

cdr3_aa: CAREGQSGRGRTPTNEKLFF
cdr3_nt: TGCGCCAGAGAGGGGCAGTCGGGCAGGGGAAGGACTCCAACTAATGAAAAACTGTTTTTT
cdr3_length: 20
d_call: .
j_call: TRBJ1-4
v_call: TRBV23-1
clone_size: .